This T cell receptor (beta chain) came from a study of blood T cell repertoires in COVID-19. Turning to the study itself: COVID-19 samples from acute and convalescent phases originated in the United States, Italy and Spain. Sample material is recorded as cDNA or gDNA derived from T cells, B-cell-depleted T cells, or PBMCs.

Those enrolled in Seattle joined during active infection and were followed longitudinally afterward. Original handling: Cell counts per sample came from amplifying reference gene primers. Profiled with immunoSEQ multiplex PCR; TCRdb holds only in-frame clones, not every one. That table gives V, J and clone size, and the DNA gave D and trimming. The table shows about 180,000 clones, with over 80% occurring only once. Germline CDR1 is LGHDT and CDR2 is YNNKEL (reference sequence). CDR3 size: 15 residues. With 2 bases clipped from V and 3 bases from J, the junction kept 6 bases outside the gene matches. This TCR was recovered from a woman aged 65 to 85 with COVID-19, enrolled during active disease. The material sequenced was peripheral blood. This rearrangement joins TRBV3-1 (or the pseudogene TRBV3-2) to TRBJ2-7, with TRBD2 identical over 8 bases. CDR3: CASSQSGLDSYEQYF. DNA for the CDR3: TGTGCCAGCAGCCAATCGGGACTAGACAGCTACGAGCAGTACTTC.